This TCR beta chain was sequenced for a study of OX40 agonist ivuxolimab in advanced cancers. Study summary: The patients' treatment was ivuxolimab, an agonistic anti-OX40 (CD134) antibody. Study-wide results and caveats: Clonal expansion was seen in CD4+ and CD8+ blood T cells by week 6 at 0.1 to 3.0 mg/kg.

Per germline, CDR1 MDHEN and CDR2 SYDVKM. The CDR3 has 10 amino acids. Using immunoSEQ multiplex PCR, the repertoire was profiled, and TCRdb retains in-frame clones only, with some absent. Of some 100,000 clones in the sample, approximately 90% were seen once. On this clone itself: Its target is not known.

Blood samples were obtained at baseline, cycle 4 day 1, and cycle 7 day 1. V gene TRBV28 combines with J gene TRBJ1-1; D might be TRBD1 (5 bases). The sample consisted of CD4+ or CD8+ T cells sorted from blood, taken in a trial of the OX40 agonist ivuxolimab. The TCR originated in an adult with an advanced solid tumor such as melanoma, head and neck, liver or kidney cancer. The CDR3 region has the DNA TGTGGTGCAGGGAGGACTGAAGCTTTCTTT. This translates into CGAGRTEAFF.